This paragraph covers one TCR beta chain sequence. Its antigen is not identified. The data derive from a study of cytomegalovirus exposure and HLA in healthy donors. Study-level points and caveats: Certain sequence variants were highly shared and formed a cluster, and this cluster was likely a sequencing artifact. In a later analysis, across HLA loci, associated TCR counts were highest for DRB1, lowest for HLA-C. CMV serostatus was the sole immune exposure information available.

PCR employed 60 Vbeta and 13 Jbeta primers. Some clones are missing from TCRdb's copy, which holds only in-frame ones; the method was immunoSEQ multiplex PCR. The table includes 84,000 or so clones, around 84% detected once. V shed 3 bases and J 8 bases; nucleotides not matched to a gene: 25. Germline V gene data show CDR1 as SGHRS and CDR2 as YFSETQ. This CDR3 has 19 amino acids. The clonotype comes from a woman between 45 and 65 years old in good health and CMV-seronegative. The genes are TRBV5-1 and TRBJ1-1; 7 positions match TRBD1. The sample was PBMCs. CDR3 nucleotides: TGCGCCAGCAGCTCTCCTTTAGGGACAGAAGGCGGGGGGGGTTCCGAAGCTTTCTTT. Translated, it gives CASSSPLGTEGGGGSEAFF.